A single sample is the source of the 21 T cell receptor beta chains below, sequenced in a study of OX40 agonist ivuxolimab in advanced cancers. TCRdb keeps only in-frame clones here, not all; method: immunoSEQ multiplex PCR. The sample has roughly 71,000 clones, more than 65% seen once; the top ten hold around 1.5%. The sequencing here drew on CD4+ or CD8+ T cells sorted from blood, taken in a trial of the OX40 agonist ivuxolimab. The receptors were sampled from an adult with an advanced solid tumor such as melanoma, head and neck, liver or kidney cancer.

V is TRBV6-5 and J is TRBJ2-7; possibly TRBD1 for D (6 bases). This CDR3 spans 12 amino acids. Trimming stripped 5 bases from V and 4 bases from J, with 9 bases between. In germline, CDR1 is MNHEY, CDR2 SVGAGI. The CDR3 protein is CASSNRVYEQYF. DNA of the CDR3: TGTGCCAGCAGTAACAGGGTTTACGAGCAGTACTTC.

CDR3 amino acids: CASSSYRGGDEKLFF. The CDR3 DNA reads TGTGCCAGCAGCTCCTACAGGGGAGGGGATGAAAAACTGTTTTTT. V gene TRBV7-2 combines with J gene TRBJ1-4, with 7 bases aligning to TRBD1. The CDR3 is made up of 15 amino acids. Germline V gene data show CDR1 as SGHTA and CDR2 as FQGNSA. V gave up 4 bases and J gave up 6 bases; unmatched junction bases: 8.

The chain uses TRBV4-2 and TRBJ2-5; 10 nucleotides align to TRBD2. V lost 4 bases and J lost 5; bases outside the gene matches: 7. This CDR3 comprises 15 residues. Per the germline V gene, CDR1 is LGHNA and CDR2 is YNFKEQ. As DNA, the CDR3 is TGTGCCAGCAGCCTCTCTAGCGGGAGTGAGGAGACCCAGTACTTC. Translating gives CASSLSSGSEETQYF.

The chain combines TRBV10-1 with TRBJ2-3; D is uncertain. Trimming removed 5 bases at V and 4 bases at J, with 7 bases between. CDR3 length: 12 amino acids. Germline V gene data show CDR1 as WNHNN and CDR2 as SYGVQD (reference sequence). CDR3: CASSPGSDTQYF. The CDR3 DNA sequence: TGCGCCAGCAGTCCCGGATCAGATACGCAGTATTTT.

V gene TRBV28 combines with J gene TRBJ1-1; 11 nucleotides line up with TRBD1. The CDR3 extends over 18 amino acids. V gave up 5 bases and J gave up 4 bases; unmatched junction bases: 15. The germline V gene has CDR1 MDHEN and CDR2 SYDVKM. Written as DNA, the CDR3 is TGTGCCAGCAGTCCCTCGGACAGGGGGCGCTTGCTTCTCACTGAAGCTTTCTTT. This encodes CASSPSDRGRLLLTEAFF.

The CDR3 region has the DNA TGTGCCAGCAGCGATCTTTTCGGTGATACGCAGTATTTT. As protein: CASSDLFGDTQYF. V gene TRBV11-3 combines with J gene TRBJ2-3; no definite D call. V was clipped by 5 bases and J by 6 bases, with 12 bases between them. Germline loops: CDR1 SGHNT, CDR2 YENEEA. The CDR3 has 13 amino acids.

This chain uses TRBV28 with TRBJ1-5; 8 bases line up with TRBD1. V was pared by 6 bases and J by 6 bases, with 7 bases of the junction left unmatched. Germline loops: CDR1 MDHEN, CDR2 SYDVKM. CDR3 length: 14 residues. In DNA form, the CDR3 reads TGTGCCAGCAGAAATGGACAGGGCAGTCAGCCCCAGCATTTT. As protein: CASRNGQGSQPQHF.

The rearrangement uses TRBV18 and TRBJ2-3; TRBD1 aligns across 11 bases. Per the germline V gene, CDR1 is KGHSH and CDR2 is LQKENI. The CDR3 runs to 18 residues. Losses at the gene ends were 4 bases for V and 5 bases for J; bases not matched to a gene: 14. The CDR3 coding sequence is TGTGCCAGCTCACGTAGGACAGGGGGCGAAACTTCAGGAGATACGCAGTATTTT. It codes for CASSRRTGGETSGDTQYF.

In this sample, this clone turned up a few times. V gene TRBV7-8 combines with J gene TRBJ2-5; tentative D call: TRBD2 (5 bases). Germline CDR1 reads SGHVS; CDR2 reads FQNEAQ. CDR3 size: 14 residues. Trimming shortened V by 1 base and J by 7 bases, and 13 bases separated the two germline ends. The CDR3 region has the DNA TGTGCCAGCAGCTTAGACTGGGGTCGGGGGACCCAGTACTTC. Amino acids: CASSLDWGRGTQYF.

Only one count was recorded for this clone. CDR3 in amino acids: CASSVATTAGTDTQYF. The CDR3 DNA reads as TGCGCCAGCAGTGTAGCGACTACAGCAGGGACAGATACGCAGTATTTT. The chain uses TRBV5-1 and TRBJ2-3, with D possibly being TRBD1 or TRBD2 (5 bases each). The CDR3 extends over 16 amino acids. The V gene's germline CDR1 is SGHRS and CDR2 YFSETQ. Trimming removed 5 bases from V and 3 bases from J, with 19 bases in between. The full variable domain, its missing parts supplied by reference TRBV5-1 and TRBJ2-3, is KAGVTQTPRYLIKTRGQQVTLSCSPISGHRSVSWYQQTPGQGLQFLFEYFSETQRNKGNFPGRFSGRQFSNSRSEMNVSTLELGDSALYLCASSVATTAGTDTQYFGPGTRLTVL.

This chain connects TRBV5-4 to TRBJ2-7, with TRBD2 matching over 8 bases. The V gene's germline CDR1 is SGHNT and CDR2 YYREEE (reference sequence). V was clipped by 3 bases and J by 4 bases; unmatched bases: 9. CDR3 length: 15 residues. CDR3 sequence: CASSSFTSGGYEQYF. The CDR3 nucleotides are TGTGCCAGCAGCTCCTTTACTAGCGGAGGATACGAGCAGTACTTC.

The chain combines TRBV11-2 with TRBJ2-2; D is possibly TRBD2 (6 bases). The CDR3 length is 16 residues. V lost 5 bases and J 3 bases, leaving 16 bases between the germline ends. Germline CDR1 SGHAT, CDR2 FQNNGV. The chain's CDR3 is CASSGWGEIHTGELFF. For the CDR3, the DNA is TGTGCCAGCAGCGGGTGGGGGGAAATACACACCGGGGAGCTGTTTTTT.

This chain links TRBV7-2 with TRBJ2-4, with 7 nucleotides matching TRBD2. V gave up 5 bases and J gave up 7 bases; unmatched junction bases: 14. The CDR3 runs 16 residues. Germline loops: CDR1 SGHTA, CDR2 FQGNSA. The CDR3 nucleotides read TGTGCCAGCAGCCAAGCCCCCACAGGTAGCGGGAACATTCAGTACTTC. It specifies CASSQAPTGSGNIQYF.

The rearrangement joins TRBV5-4 to TRBJ2-7, with D possibly matching TRBD1 (5 bases). The CDR3 consists of 12 residues. Trimming stripped 4 bases from V and 6 bases from J, with 11 bases between. In germline, CDR1 is SGHNT, CDR2 YYREEE (reference sequence). Here the CDR3 reads CASSGQGSEQYF. DNA for the CDR3: TGTGCCAGCAGCGGACAAGGATCCGAGCAGTACTTC.

The CDR3 region is CASSSRGHTNYEQYF. The CDR3, as DNA: TGTGCCAGCAGCTCACGGGGGCATACAAACTACGAGCAGTACTTC. The chain employs TRBV5-6 and TRBJ2-5; either TRBD1 or TRBD2 may fit D (6 bases each). The J call may be faulty, since TRBJ2-7 better matches the DNA end. Looked up from germline, CDR1 is SGHDT and CDR2 is YYEEEE. The CDR3 runs to 15 residues.

The J gene is TRBJ2-2, the V gene TRBV11-2; D remains unclear. V was pared by 5 bases and J by 7 bases, with 5 bases between. Germline V CDR1 and CDR2: SGHAT, FQNNGV. This CDR3 is 11 amino acids long. As DNA, the CDR3 is TGTGCCAGCAGCCCCCGCGGGGAGCTGTTTTTT. Its translation: CASSPRGELFF.

V gene TRBV5-1 combines with J gene TRBJ2-3; 7 bases agree with TRBD2. Germline V lookup: CDR1 SGHRS, CDR2 YFSETQ. After removal of 0 bases from V and 4 bases from J, the junction contained 5 bases not matched to a gene. The CDR3 loop spans 15 amino acids. Here the CDR3 reads CASSLAGGVPDTQYF. For the CDR3, the DNA is TGCGCCAGCAGCTTGGCGGGAGGAGTCCCAGATACGCAGTATTTT.

This clone has just one count. The V and J genes are TRBV7-2 and TRBJ2-7; D unclear. Trimming pared 0 bases from V and 5 bases from J, leaving 11 bases between. CDR3 length: 14 amino acids. Germline-derived CDR1 and CDR2 are SGHTA and FQGNSA. The chain's CDR3 is CASSLAVVWDEQYF. The CDR3, as DNA: TGTGCCAGCAGCTTAGCTGTGGTTTGGGACGAGCAGTACTTC.

The genes are TRBV2 and TRBJ2-3, with D perhaps matching TRBD1 (6 bases). Germline CDR1 SNHLY, CDR2 FYNNEI. The length of the CDR3 is 10 residues. Trimming pared 11 bases from V and 6 bases from J, leaving 9 bases between. The CDR3 region has the DNA TGTGCCGGGGGCCGGGATACGCAGTATTTT. Encoded protein: CAGGRDTQYF.

The rearrangement joins TRBV7-9 to TRBJ2-1; D may match TRBD1 or TRBD2 (5 bases each). CDR1 SEHNR and CDR2 FQNEAQ come from the germline V gene (reference sequence). Trimming pared 5 bases from V and 4 bases from J, leaving 18 bases between. The CDR3 contains 16 residues. CDR3 bases: TGTGCCAGCAGCCTCGGGACGCCATTAGGTTACAATGAGCAGTTCTTC. Encoded protein: CASSLGTPLGYNEQFF. Supplemented by reference TRBV7-9 and TRBJ2-1, the full variable domain reads DTGVSQNPRHKITKRGQNVTFRCDPISEHNRLYWYRQTLGQGPEFLTYFQNEAQLEKSRLLSDRFSAERPKGSFSTLEIQRTEQGDSAMYLCASSLGTPLGYNEQFFGPGTRLTVL.

Note on this clone: A single base separates this from a much larger clone, so it may be a read error. This chain links TRBV4-3 with TRBJ1-5; perhaps TRBD1 as D (5 bases). The DNA end lines up better with TRBJ2-3; the J call may be wrong. CDR1 is LGHNA, CDR2 YSLEER, per germline. This CDR3 comprises 14 residues. The CDR3 DNA is TGCGCCAGCAGCCAAGATTTGGCACAGGAGCCCCAGTATTTT. Amino acids: CASSQDLAQEPQYF.